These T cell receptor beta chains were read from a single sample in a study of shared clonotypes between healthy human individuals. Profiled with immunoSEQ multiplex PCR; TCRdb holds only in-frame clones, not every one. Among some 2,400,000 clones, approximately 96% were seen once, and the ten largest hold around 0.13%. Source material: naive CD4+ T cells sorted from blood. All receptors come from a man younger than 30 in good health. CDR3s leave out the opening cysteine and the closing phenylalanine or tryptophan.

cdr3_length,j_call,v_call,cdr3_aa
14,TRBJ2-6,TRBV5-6,ASRTDLLGGANVLT
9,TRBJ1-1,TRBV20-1,SASSFDAAF
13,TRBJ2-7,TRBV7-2,ASSLAGLASYEQY
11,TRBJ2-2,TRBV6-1,ASSATGPGELF
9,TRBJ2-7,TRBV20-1,SARQSYEQY
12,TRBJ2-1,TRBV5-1,ASSLGGSANEQF
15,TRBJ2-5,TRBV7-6,ASSLDPPGSLQETQY
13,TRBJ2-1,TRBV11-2,ASSSGTGGYNEQF
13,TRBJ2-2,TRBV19,ASGRETGYTGELF
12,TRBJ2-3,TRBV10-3,AITTGVPTDTQY
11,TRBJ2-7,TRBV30,AWSVGLDYEQY
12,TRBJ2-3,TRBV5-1,ASSGGGGGDTQY
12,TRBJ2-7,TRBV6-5,ASSRTSGSYEQY
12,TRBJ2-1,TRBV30,ASTGTSGGGRQF
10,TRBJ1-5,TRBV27,ASGPGQKPQH
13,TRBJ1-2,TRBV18,ASSPREAENYGYT
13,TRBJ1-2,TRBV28,ASSLSGTGSSGYT
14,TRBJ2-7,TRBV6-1,ASSEAGTGGFYEQY
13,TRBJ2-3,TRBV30,AWSVLAGVTDTQY
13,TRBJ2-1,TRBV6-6,ASSYGTGSYNEQF
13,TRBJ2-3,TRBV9,ASSFGLAGGDTQY
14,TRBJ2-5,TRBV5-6,ASSLVGQGARETQY
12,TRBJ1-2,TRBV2,ASSEASVSYGYT
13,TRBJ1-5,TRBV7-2,ASSLGPPGNQPQH
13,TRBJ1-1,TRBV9,ASSVVSTTNTEAF
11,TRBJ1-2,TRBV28,ASRGGAYYGYT
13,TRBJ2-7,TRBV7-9,ASSPGQGTSYEQY
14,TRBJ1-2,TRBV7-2,ASSPGTGTSNYGYT
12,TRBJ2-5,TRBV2,ASSALRNQETQY